The 29 T cell receptor beta chains given below trace back to one sample, sequenced in a study of neurological immune-mediated disorders. TCRdb reprocessed the 5' RACE reads with MiXCR, giving one entry per CDR3 protein. The sample has tens of thousands of distinct CDR3 sequences; under 2.5% are singletons. Sequenced sample: PBMCs. The source is a man aged 50-59 years with multiple sclerosis.

As concerns this clonotype: A much more abundant neighbour one base away suggests this may be a read error. The V gene is TRBV6-6, the J gene TRBJ1-1; no definite D call. Between the trimmed V and J ends, which lost 2 bases and 5 bases, there was a span of 9 bases. Germline V gene data show CDR1 as MNHNY and CDR2 as SVGAGI (reference sequence). The CDR3 loop spans 13 amino acids. The DNA for the CDR3 is TGTGCCAGCAGTTACCCCGTGTTGACTGAAGCTTTCTTT. Translating it yields CASSYPVLTEAFF.

At least ten counts were recorded for this clonotype. This chain joins TRBV20-1 and TRBJ1-2; D is ambiguous. Germline CDR1 is DFQATT and CDR2 is SNEGSKA (reference sequence). Trimming left V 3 bases short and J 4 bases short, with 9 bases between. The CDR3 contains 12 residues. The CDR3 here is CSASETSYGYTF. Written as DNA, the CDR3 is TGCAGTGCTAGCGAGACAAGCTATGGCTACACCTTC.

This clonotype was observed at least ten times. V is TRBV18 and J is TRBJ1-4; 9 positions agree with TRBD1. Germline V gives CDR1 KGHSH, CDR2 LQKENI. The CDR3 is 15 residues long. V trimming: 0 bases; J trimming: 7 bases; junction bases outside the gene matches: 3. The CDR3 DNA reads TGTGCCAGCTCACCACCTACAGGGGGCGGTGAAAAACTGTTTTTT. This translates into CASSPPTGGGEKLFF.

Many counts were recorded for this clonotype. This chain uses TRBV20-1 with TRBJ2-1; 12 bases are a match to TRBD2. The CDR3 has 17 residues. V was pared by 0 bases and J by 7 bases, with 10 bases of the junction left unmatched. Germline assignment: CDR1 DFQATT and CDR2 SNEGSKA (reference sequence). The CDR3 loop reads CSARDLLLAGGFNEQFF. CDR3 coding DNA: TGCAGTGCTAGAGATCTACTACTAGCGGGGGGATTTAATGAGCAGTTCTTC.

This clonotype was counted many times. V gene TRBV7-8 combines with J gene TRBJ2-5; D might be TRBD1 (6 bases). CDR3 length: 15 amino acids. Looked up from germline, CDR1 is SGHVS and CDR2 is FQNEAQ. V was pared by 1 base and J by 4 bases, with 13 bases between. The CDR3 protein is CASSLGRQGGETQYF. CDR3 DNA: TGTGCCAGCAGCTTAGGCCGCCAAGGGGGAGAGACCCAGTACTTC.

At least ten counts were recorded for this clonotype. This chain joins TRBV20-1 and TRBJ2-2; D uncertain. The germline V and J ends were trimmed by 3 bases and 6 bases, with 11 bases remaining between them. The CDR3 is 13 amino acids. Germline V gene data show CDR1 as DFQATT and CDR2 as SNEGSKA (reference sequence). CDR3 in amino acids: CSASAPPAGELFF. The CDR3 DNA reads as TGCAGTGCTAGCGCTCCCCCGGCCGGGGAGCTGTTTTTT.

In its sample, this clonotype was seen many times. The chain carries TRBV7-3 and TRBJ2-5, with D perhaps TRBD1 (6 bases). Germline lookup yields CDR1 SGHTA and CDR2 FQGTGA. With 2 bases removed from V and 2 bases from J, the gap between germline ends came to 9 bases. The CDR3 runs 14 residues. The CDR3 DNA is TGTGCCAGCAGCTTACCTGGACAGCAAGAGACCCAGTACTTC. This codes for CASSLPGQQETQYF.

The chain uses TRBV10-3 and TRBJ1-1; D not resolved. Trimming removed 0 bases from V and 10 bases from J, with 15 bases in between. The CDR3 runs 14 residues. Per the germline V gene, CDR1 is ENHRY and CDR2 is SYGVKD. The CDR3 here is CAISESEAFGGAFF. For the CDR3, the DNA is TGTGCCATCAGTGAGTCGGAGGCATTCGGAGGAGCTTTCTTT.

Ten or more counts support this clonotype. Here the CDR3 reads CSAPRQGETQYF. CDR3 coding DNA: TGCAGTGCTCCAAGACAGGGGGAGACCCAGTACTTC. The chain has TRBV20-1 and TRBJ2-5; 8 bases align to TRBD1. The CDR3 runs to 12 residues. Per germline, CDR1 DFQATT and CDR2 SNEGSKA (reference sequence). The junction had 4 bases not matched to a gene; V was cut back by 5 bases and J by 5 bases.

This clonotype was seen many times. V usage is TRBV20-1 and J usage is TRBJ1-1; D is perhaps TRBD1 (6 bases). Germline-derived CDR1 and CDR2 are DFQATT and SNEGSKA (reference sequence). The V and J ends lost 0 bases and 4 bases respectively, with 12 bases between them. The CDR3 consists of 14 residues. CDR3 coding DNA: TGCAGTGCTAGAGAGGAAGGGGGTACCACTGAAGCTTTCTTT. Encoded protein: CSAREEGGTTEAFF.

There are many counts of this clonotype. This chain connects TRBV12-3 or TRBV12-4 to TRBJ2-7, with D unclear. Trimming stripped 4 bases from V and 3 bases from J, with 4 bases between. The CDR3 is 11 residues long. The CDR3, as DNA: TGTGCCAGCAGTTCCGACTACGAGCAGTACTTC. Translating gives CASSSDYEQYF.

At least ten counts were recorded for this clonotype. The chain uses TRBV28 and TRBJ2-1; either TRBD1 or TRBD2 may fit D (6 bases each). The CDR3 has 14 residues. Trimming removed 2 bases at V and 8 bases at J, with 13 bases between. Per germline, CDR1 MDHEN and CDR2 SYDVKM. As DNA, the CDR3 is TGTGCCAGCAGTTTAACCGGGGGCACGTATGAGCAGTTCTTC. This gives the protein CASSLTGGTYEQFF.

This clonotype was seen ten or more times. The rearrangement links TRBV9 to TRBJ2-3, with 8 positions matching TRBD2. J was trimmed by 1 base and V by 4 bases; bases with no gene match: 11. This CDR3 comprises 17 residues. Germline CDR1 is SGDLS and CDR2 is YYNGEE. The CDR3 nucleotides read TGTGCCAGCAGCCCACTCGGGGGGGTTGTAGGCACAGATACGCAGTATTTT. Translation: CASSPLGGVVGTDTQYF.

This clonotype was counted ten times or more. The chain recombines TRBV4-1 with TRBJ2-2; D unresolved. The CDR3 spans 14 residues. The V gene's germline CDR1 is MGHRA and CDR2 YSYEKL. V lost 0 bases and J lost 6, with 8 bases in between. Here the CDR3 DNA reads TGCGCCAGCAGCCAAGATCTTGGGGCCGGGGAGCTGTTTTTT. This codes for CASSQDLGAGELFF.

This clonotype was observed at least ten times. The CDR3 DNA sequence: TGCGCCAGCAGCCTGGACAGGTCATATTCCTACGAGCAGTACTTC. Residues: CASSLDRSYSYEQYF. The chain combines TRBV5-1 with TRBJ2-7; TRBD1 matches 7 bases. V was clipped by 4 bases and J by 1 base; unmatched bases: 8. CDR3 size: 15 residues. Germline CDR1 reads SGHRS; CDR2 reads YFSETQ.

This clonotype showed up many times. V and J are TRBV29-1 and TRBJ2-1, with TRBD2 matching over 8 bases. Germline trimming cut 7 bases from V and 4 bases from J; bases unmatched to any gene: 6. Looked up from germline, CDR1 is SQVTM and CDR2 is ANQGSEA. This CDR3 has 13 residues. CDR3 residues: CSAGGAGYNEQFF. The DNA for the CDR3 is TGCAGCGCCGGGGGGGCCGGGTACAATGAGCAGTTCTTC.

At least ten counts were recorded for this clonotype. This sequence joins TRBV7-9 and TRBJ1-1, with D perhaps TRBD1 (6 bases). The CDR3 sequence is 13 residues long. CDR1 is SEHNR and CDR2 is FQNEAQ in the germline V gene (reference sequence). V was clipped by 7 bases and J by 2 bases, with 11 bases between them. The CDR3 reads CASNPGANTEAFF. The CDR3, as DNA: TGTGCCAGCAACCCGGGGGCAAACACTGAAGCTTTCTTT.

This clonotype appeared many times. The chain couples TRBV12-3 or TRBV12-4 to TRBJ2-1; 8 bases fit TRBD2. The CDR3 has 15 residues. With 6 bases clipped from V and 3 bases from J, the junction kept 7 bases outside the gene matches. The CDR3 reads CASRPLAGSYNEQFF. The CDR3 DNA reads as TGTGCCAGCAGGCCTTTAGCGGGGAGCTACAATGAGCAGTTCTTC.

In its sample, this clonotype was seen many times. The V call is TRBV20-1, the J call TRBJ2-7, with 7 bases that match TRBD2. The germline gives CDR1 DFQATT, CDR2 SNEGSKA (reference sequence). Losses at the gene ends were 6 bases for V and 3 bases for J; bases not matched to a gene: 8. There are 13 residues in the CDR3. The chain's CDR3 is CSAFLSGGYEQYF. The CDR3, as DNA: TGCAGTGCCTTCTTATCGGGGGGCTACGAGCAGTACTTC.

This clonotype was found many times. The J gene is TRBJ1-3, the V gene TRBV6-2 or TRBV6-3; D gene unclear. CDR3 length: 16 amino acids. V shed 1 base and J shed 0 bases, with 10 bases lying between them. Germline loops: CDR1 MNHEY, CDR2 SVGEGT. CDR3 region: CASSYWNSGSGNTIYF. The CDR3 DNA reads TGTGCCAGCAGTTACTGGAACAGCGGCTCTGGAAACACCATATATTTT.

This clonotype was found many times. This rearrangement joins TRBV5-1 to TRBJ1-6; D is unresolved. Germline-derived CDR1 and CDR2 are SGHRS and YFSETQ. Trimming shortened V by 8 bases and J by 7 bases, and 4 bases separated the two germline ends. The CDR3 totals 10 residues. The CDR3 DNA reads as TGCGCCAGGGTAAATTCACCCCTCCACTTT. Its translation: CARVNSPLHF.

This clonotype was counted at least ten times. This chain joins TRBV2 and TRBJ1-2; 7 bases are shared with TRBD1. Germline V gene lookup returns CDR1 SNHLY and CDR2 FYNNEI. The CDR3 has 13 amino acids. J lost 5 bases, V lost 7 bases, and 7 bases had no gene match. The chain's CDR3 is CASKGARDYGYTF. The CDR3 DNA follows: TGTGCCAGCAAGGGGGCACGGGATTATGGCTACACCTTC.

In its sample, this clonotype was seen many times. The CDR3 loop reads CAISEKFSGANVLTF. DNA for the CDR3: TGTGCCATCAGTGAAAAGTTCTCTGGGGCCAACGTCCTGACTTTC. The gene calls are TRBV10-3 and TRBJ2-6; D uncertain. Germline CDR1 reads ENHRY; CDR2 reads SYGVKD. The CDR3 runs to 15 residues. Trimming removed 3 bases at V and 0 bases at J, with 6 bases between.

Ten or more counts support this clonotype. V usage is TRBV20-1 and J usage is TRBJ1-5; TRBD1 aligns across 9 bases. Trimming took 0 bases from V and 5 from J; bases not matched to a gene: 5. The germline V gene encodes CDR1 DFQATT and CDR2 SNEGSKA (reference sequence). The CDR3 sequence is 15 residues long. The DNA of the CDR3 is TGCAGTGCTAGAGAGGGGGACAGGGTATATCAGCCCCAGCATTTT. It specifies CSAREGDRVYQPQHF.

Only a few counts were recorded for this clonotype. It may be a read error: a sequence one base away is much more abundant. The CDR3 DNA follows: TGCGACAGCAGCTGGGGATACGAGCAGTACTTC. This encodes CDSSWGYEQYF. The chain recombines TRBV5-1 with TRBJ2-7, with no clear D. The CDR3 loop spans 11 amino acids. Germline lookup yields CDR1 SGHRS and CDR2 YFSETQ.

This clonotype was picked up many times. The CDR3 sequence: CASSKGTSYYGYTF. As DNA, the CDR3 is TGTGCCAGCAGTAAGGGGACTTCATACTATGGCTACACCTTC. The V gene is TRBV6-5, the J gene TRBJ1-2; tentatively, D is TRBD1 (5 bases). V lost 5 bases, J lost 3 bases, and 13 bases lay in between. Germline V CDR1 and CDR2: MNHEY, SVGAGI. This CDR3 is built from 14 residues.

The sample holds many counts of this clonotype. This chain uses TRBV5-1 with TRBJ1-2; TRBD1 might be the D (6 bases). The V end lost 2 bases, the J end lost 8 bases, and 13 bases lay between the germline ends. There are 13 residues in the CDR3. CDR1 is SGHRS, CDR2 YFSETQ, per germline. The CDR3 here is CASSFPGTQGYTF. CDR3 nucleotides: TGCGCCAGCAGCTTTCCCGGGACACAAGGCTACACCTTC.

This clonotype was seen at least ten times. The rearrangement links TRBV5-1 to TRBJ2-7; 12 bases match TRBD2. This CDR3 has 16 residues. Germline CDR1 reads SGHRS; CDR2 reads YFSETQ. Trimming removed 0 bases from V and 6 bases from J; junction bases left unmatched: 7. The CDR3 DNA follows: TGCGCCAGCAGCTTGGACCTAGCGGGGGGGCTGGGCGAGCAGTACTTC. Amino acids: CASSLDLAGGLGEQYF.

This clonotype has more than one count but fewer than ten. A much bigger clone sits one base away, suggesting this may be a read error. This chain links TRBV7-2 with TRBJ2-1, with a tentative D call TRBD1 (6 bases). V was pared by 3 bases and J by 9 bases, with 15 bases between. Germline V CDR1 and CDR2: SGHTA, FQGNSA. The CDR3 spans 14 residues. The CDR3, as DNA: TGTGCCAGCAGCTTGGGAAAGGGGGAAGGTGAGCAGTTCTTC. This encodes CASSLGKGEGEQFF.